This T cell receptor (beta chain) was obtained from a study of blood T cell repertoires in COVID-19. Whole-study context: Some COVID-19 samples were acute and others convalescent; all came from the United States, Italy and Spain. Sample material is recorded as cDNA or gDNA derived from T cells, B-cell-depleted T cells, or PBMCs.

Germline V gene data show CDR1 as SGHVS and CDR2 as FNYEAQ. The CDR3 is 15 amino acids. Unmatched junction bases numbered 6, after V lost 3 bases and J lost 5 bases. Per the original methods: How many nucleated cells were present was estimated from reference gene primer amplification. TCRdb's copy holds only in-frame clones and misses some; the assay was immunoSEQ multiplex PCR. From that table come the V and J calls and clone size; the DNA was used to work out D and trimming. The table shows about 200,000 clones, with roughly 85% occurring only once. This clone has only one observation. This receptor was obtained from a man aged 60 to 75 with active or convalescent COVID-19. The sequencing sample was made of peripheral blood. The gene calls are TRBV7-6 and TRBJ2-1; 8 nucleotides match TRBD2. CDR3: CASSFNRGGDNEQFF. In nucleotides, the CDR3 is TGTGCCAGCAGCTTTAATCGGGGGGGAGACAATGAGCAGTTCTTC.